This T cell receptor (beta chain) derives from a study of cytomegalovirus exposure and HLA in healthy donors. Study-wide findings and caveats: A later analysis found common viral pathogens apparently linked to several of the most significant clusters. Later examination showed HLA-associated TCR beta chains had greater clonal expansion than equally common others. A later analysis linked a missense DCLRE1C variant to TCR beta V- and J-gene trimming.

This CDR3 is 14 amino acids long. Germline V gene sequence: CDR1 MNHEY, CDR2 SVGAGI. Trimming took 6 bases from V and 5 from J; bases not matched to a gene: 7. With 60 Vbeta and 13 Jbeta primers, the PCR was carried out. Clones were read by immunoSEQ multiplex PCR, and TCRdb kept only the in-frame ones, dropping some. The sample carries 150,000 or so clones, over 75% recorded once. A remark on this clone: As yet, its antigen is unknown.

Sequencing was performed on PBMCs. The origin of this receptor is a woman in her thirties or forties in good health and CMV-seropositive. This chain links TRBV6-5 with TRBJ2-7, with 10 bases fitting TRBD2. The CDR3, as DNA: TGTGCCAGCAGGGAAGCGGGAGGGCCCGACGAGCAGTACTTC. Residues: CASREAGGPDEQYF.